This T cell receptor beta chain came from a study of memory CD4+ T cells and cytomegalovirus serostatus. At the level of the study: Donors were healthy Belgian adults, several CMV seropositive and about two dozen seronegative. Regarding the study as a whole: Of more than 150 reported CMV TCRbeta sequences, under 70 were found in memory CD4+ repertoires.

Trimming removed 0 bases at V and 2 bases at J, with 9 bases between. Looked up from germline, CDR1 is SGHDT and CDR2 is YYEEEE. This CDR3 is 15 amino acids long. The table came from immunoSEQ multiplex PCR; TCRdb's copy has only in-frame clones and leaves some out. The sample holds 70,000 or so clones, 60% to 80% seen once. The sort gate was single viable CD3+CD4+CD8-CD45RO+ cells for memory CD4+ T cells. After thawing, CD4+ T cells were positively selected. Of note for this clone: Its antigen is unknown.

The gene calls are TRBV5-6 and TRBJ1-3; TRBD1 is a possible D gene (6 bases). The source is an adult in good health and CMV-seropositive. The sequenced sample consisted of memory CD4+ T cells from blood. This chain's CDR3 is CASSLVAGAGNTIYF. The CDR3 nucleotides are TGTGCCAGCAGCTTGGTGGCAGGGGCTGGAAACACCATATATTTT.